This paragraph covers one T cell receptor (beta chain) sequence. Clones were sequenced by immunoSEQ multiplex PCR, and TCRdb holds only the in-frame ones, with some missing. The sample includes 110,000 to 150,000 clones, over 70% of them seen just once. This sample was taken from a study of blood T cell repertoires in COVID-19. The CDR3 runs to 16 residues. Germline CDR1 MDHEN, CDR2 SYDVKM. The V segment lost 3 bases and the J segment 0 bases; nucleotides outside the gene matches: 6. The clonotype comes from an older woman with acute or convalescent COVID-19. The source material was peripheral blood. The chain carries TRBV28 and TRBJ2-7; 9 bases match TRBD1. The CDR3 DNA sequence: TGTGCCAGCAGTTTCGACAGGGGGGCCGGCTCCTACGAGCAGTACTTC. Amino acids: CASSFDRGAGSYEQYF. Full variable domain (rest looked up from reference TRBV28 and TRBJ2-7): DVKVTQSSRYLVKRTGEKVFLECVQDMDHENMFWYRQDPGLGLRLIYFSYDVKMKEKGDIPEGYSVSREKKERFSLILESASTNQTSMYLCASSFDRGAGSYEQYFGPGTRLTVT.